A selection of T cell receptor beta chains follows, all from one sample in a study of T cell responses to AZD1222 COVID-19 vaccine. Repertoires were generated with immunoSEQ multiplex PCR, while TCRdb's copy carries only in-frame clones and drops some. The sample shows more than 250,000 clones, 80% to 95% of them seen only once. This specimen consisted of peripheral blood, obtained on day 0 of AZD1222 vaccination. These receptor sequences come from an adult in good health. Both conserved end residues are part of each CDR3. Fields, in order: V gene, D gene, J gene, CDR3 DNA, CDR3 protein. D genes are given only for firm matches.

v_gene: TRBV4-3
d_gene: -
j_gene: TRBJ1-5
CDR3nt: TGCGCCAGCAGCCAAGATCCAGGGCGGGATCAGCCCCAGCATTTT
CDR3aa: CASSQDPGRDQPQHF

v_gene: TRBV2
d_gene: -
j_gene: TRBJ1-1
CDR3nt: TGTGCCAGCAGTGAAGACAGTCTAGGTCGCGCATTT
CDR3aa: CASSEDSLGRAF

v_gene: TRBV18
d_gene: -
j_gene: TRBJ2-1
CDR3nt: TGTGCCAGCTCACCCGACAGAAACAATGAGCAGTTCTTC
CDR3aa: CASSPDRNNEQFF

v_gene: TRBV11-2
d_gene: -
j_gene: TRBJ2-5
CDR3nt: TGTGCCAGCAGCTCCCCCGGCGGGATTAAGGAGACCCAGTACTTC
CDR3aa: CASSSPGGIKETQYF

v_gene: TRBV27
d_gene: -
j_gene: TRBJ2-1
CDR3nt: TGTGCCACCAAGACCGGAGTTGCTGAGCAGTTCTTC
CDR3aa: CATKTGVAEQFF

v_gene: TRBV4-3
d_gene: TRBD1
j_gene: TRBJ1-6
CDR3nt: TGCGCCAGCAACCCGGACAGGGCGGGGAATTCACCCCTCCACTTT
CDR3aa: CASNPDRAGNSPLHF

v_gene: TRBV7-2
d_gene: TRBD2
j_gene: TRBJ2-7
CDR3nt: TGTGCCAGCAGCTTGCGGGGTAGCGGGTTAAGGTTCTACGAGCAGTACTTC
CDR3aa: CASSLRGSGLRFYEQYF

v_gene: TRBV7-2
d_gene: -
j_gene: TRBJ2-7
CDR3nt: TGTGCCAGCAGCTTCAGACTAGGTGGCTACGAGCAGTACTTC
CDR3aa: CASSFRLGGYEQYF

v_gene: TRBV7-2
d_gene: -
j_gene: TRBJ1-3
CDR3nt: TGTGCCAGCAGCTCCCCGGGCTGGGGAAACACCATATATTTT
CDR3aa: CASSSPGWGNTIYF

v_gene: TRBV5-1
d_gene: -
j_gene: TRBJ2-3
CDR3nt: TGCGCCAGCAGCTTCAGGGACTCGGAGGATACGCAGTATTTT
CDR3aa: CASSFRDSEDTQYF

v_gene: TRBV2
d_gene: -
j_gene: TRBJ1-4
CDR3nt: TGTGCCAGCAGTGCAGGACAGCTTGAAAAACTGTTTTTT
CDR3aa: CASSAGQLEKLFF

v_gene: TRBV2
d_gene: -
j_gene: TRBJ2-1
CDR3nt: TGTGCCAGCAGGTATCGGACTCAAAGTGAGCAGTTCTTC
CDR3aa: CASRYRTQSEQFF

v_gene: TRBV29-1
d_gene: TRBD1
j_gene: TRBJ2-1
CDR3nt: TGCAGCGTGCAGAGGGACAGGGACTACAATGAGCAGTTCTTC
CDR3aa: CSVQRDRDYNEQFF

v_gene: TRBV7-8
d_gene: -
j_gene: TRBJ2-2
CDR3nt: TGTGCCAGCAGCTTCCACCGCCTCCCACCCGGGGAGCTGTTTTTT
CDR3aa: CASSFHRLPPGELFF

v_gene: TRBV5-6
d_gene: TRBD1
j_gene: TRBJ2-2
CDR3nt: TGTGCCAGCAGCCCAAAATGGGACAGTAACACCGGGGAGCTGTTTTTT
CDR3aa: CASSPKWDSNTGELFF

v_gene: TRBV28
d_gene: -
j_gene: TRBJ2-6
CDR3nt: TGTGCCACCCTCGCCTTAAGGGCCAACGTCCTGACTTTC
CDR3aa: CATLALRANVLTF

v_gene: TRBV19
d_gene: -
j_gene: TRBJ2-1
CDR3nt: TGTGCCAGTAGACCTACAGGGAGCTCCTACAATGAGCAGTTCTTC
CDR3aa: CASRPTGSSYNEQFF

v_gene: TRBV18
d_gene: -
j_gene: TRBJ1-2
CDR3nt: TGTGCCAGCTCAGCCACGACAACGAGTTATGCTAACTATGGCTACACCTTC
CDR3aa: CASSATTTSYANYGYTF